This section outlines one TCR beta chain sequence together with its context. Its matching antigen is unknown. Described time point: week 35, safety follow-up. Every vaccination contained 300 ug of the mutant IDH1 20-mer peptide and was paired with topical imiquimod. Every donor had a new WHO grade 3 or 4 astrocytoma that was IDH1-mutant, with loss of nuclear ATRX. The entry originates in a study of a mutant IDH1 vaccine in newly diagnosed glioma. Study at large: Before enrollment, the patients had been treated with radiotherapy alone, temozolomide alone, or both together. Most of them had received both.

Study-wide results and caveats: Pseudoprogression seemed unrelated to changes in top peripheral T cell clonotypes.

Here immunoSEQ multiplex PCR was the method, and the copy in TCRdb shows in-frame clones only, minus some. Here the sample spans about 54,000 clones, 80% to 85% being singletons. Trimming removed 0 bases from V and 4 bases from J, with 13 bases in between. This CDR3 has 15 residues. In germline, CDR1 is GTSNPN, CDR2 SVGIG (reference sequence). This clonotype was sampled from a woman younger than 35 with glioma. The J gene is TRBJ1-3, the V gene TRBV30; perhaps TRBD1 as D (5 bases). Sequences were derived from PBMCs, sampled from a glioma patient whose treatment included an IDH1 peptide vaccine. CDR3: CAWSVPGTRGNTIYF. CDR3 in DNA: TGTGCCTGGAGTGTACCCGGGACCAGGGGAAACACCATATATTTT.